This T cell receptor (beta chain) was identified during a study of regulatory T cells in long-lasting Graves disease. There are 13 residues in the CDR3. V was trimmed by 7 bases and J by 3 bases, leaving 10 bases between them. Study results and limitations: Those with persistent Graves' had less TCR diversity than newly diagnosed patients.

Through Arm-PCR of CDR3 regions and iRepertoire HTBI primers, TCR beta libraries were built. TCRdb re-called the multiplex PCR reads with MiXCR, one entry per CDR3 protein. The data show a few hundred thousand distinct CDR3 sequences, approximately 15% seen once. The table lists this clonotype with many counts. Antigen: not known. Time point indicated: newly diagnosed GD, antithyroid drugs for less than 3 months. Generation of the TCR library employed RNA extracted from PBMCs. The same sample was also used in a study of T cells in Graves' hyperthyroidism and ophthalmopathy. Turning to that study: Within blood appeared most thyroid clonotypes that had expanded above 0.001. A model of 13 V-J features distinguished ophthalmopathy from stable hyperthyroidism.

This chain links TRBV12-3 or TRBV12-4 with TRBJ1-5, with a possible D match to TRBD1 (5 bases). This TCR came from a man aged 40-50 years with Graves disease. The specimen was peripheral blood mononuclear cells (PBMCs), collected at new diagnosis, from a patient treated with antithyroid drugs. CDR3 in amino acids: CASNWDVNQPQHF. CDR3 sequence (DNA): TGTGCCAGCAATTGGGACGTCAATCAGCCCCAGCATTTT.